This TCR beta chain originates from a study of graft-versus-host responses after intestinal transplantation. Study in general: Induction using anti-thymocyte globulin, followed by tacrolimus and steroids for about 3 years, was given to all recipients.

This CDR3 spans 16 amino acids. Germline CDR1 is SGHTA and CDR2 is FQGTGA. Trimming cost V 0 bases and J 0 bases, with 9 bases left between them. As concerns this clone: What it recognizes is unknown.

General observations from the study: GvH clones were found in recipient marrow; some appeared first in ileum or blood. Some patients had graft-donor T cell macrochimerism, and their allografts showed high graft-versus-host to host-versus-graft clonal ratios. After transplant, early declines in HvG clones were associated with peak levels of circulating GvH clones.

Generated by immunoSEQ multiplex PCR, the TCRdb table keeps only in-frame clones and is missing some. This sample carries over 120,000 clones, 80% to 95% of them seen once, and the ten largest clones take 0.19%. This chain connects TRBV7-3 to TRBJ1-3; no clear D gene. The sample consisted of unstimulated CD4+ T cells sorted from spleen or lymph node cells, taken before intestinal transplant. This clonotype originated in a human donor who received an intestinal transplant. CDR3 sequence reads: CASSLTGGNSGNTIYF. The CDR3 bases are TGTGCCAGCAGCTTAACTGGCGGAAACTCTGGAAACACCATATATTTT.